This entry lists 17 T cell receptor beta chains sequenced from one sample in a study of T cell responses to AZD1222 COVID-19 vaccine. Only in-frame clones appear in the TCRdb table, and some are missing; sequencing was by immunoSEQ multiplex PCR. The repertoire holds some 150,000 clones, with just over 90% as singletons. Here the sequenced sample was peripheral blood, taken on day 0 of MenACWY control vaccination. The source of these receptors is an adult in good health.

The rearrangement links TRBV6-5 to TRBJ2-3, with D hard to call. Germline V lookup: CDR1 MNHEY, CDR2 SVGAGI. The V gene lost 4 bases and the J gene lost 1 base, with 9 bases spanning the gap. CDR3 length: 14 residues. CDR3 sequence reads: CASSSHLGTDTQYF. CDR3 sequence (DNA): TGTGCCAGCAGTTCGCATTTGGGCACAGATACGCAGTATTTT.

The chain links TRBV28 to TRBJ1-1, with D uncertain. Germline assignment: CDR1 MDHEN and CDR2 SYDVKM. V lost 5 bases, J lost 4 bases, and 8 bases lay in between. The CDR3 covers 12 residues. The CDR3 protein is CASSRVPTEAFF. The CDR3 DNA follows: TGTGCCAGCAGTCGGGTCCCCACTGAAGCTTTCTTT.

This sequence joins TRBV11-2 and TRBJ1-1; a weak D match, TRBD1 (5 bases). Trimming took off 3 bases at V and 5 bases at J, with 10 bases between the two ends. CDR1 and CDR2 (germline): SGHAT, FQNNGV. The CDR3 spans 13 residues. CDR3 residues: CASSFAGGTEAFF. CDR3 in DNA: TGTGCCAGCAGCTTTGCGGGGGGGACTGAAGCTTTCTTT.

This chain connects TRBV6-1 to TRBJ2-7; 8 bases map to TRBD2. CDR1 and CDR2 from the germline V gene are MNHNS and SASEGT. The CDR3 has 15 residues. Trimming took 3 bases from V and 4 from J; bases not matched to a gene: 8. CDR3 DNA sequence: TGTGCCAGCAGTGAGGCAGCGGGGGTTCTATACGAGCAGTACTTC. This translates into CASSEAAGVLYEQYF.

The chain carries TRBV19 and TRBJ1-6; no clear D. The CDR3 spans 15 residues. V was trimmed by 4 bases and J by 6 bases, leaving 13 bases between them. Germline V lookup: CDR1 LNHDA, CDR2 SQIVND (reference sequence). CDR3 residues: CASSSHAGINSPLHF. The CDR3, as DNA: TGTGCCAGTAGTAGCCACGCAGGAATTAATTCACCCCTCCACTTT.

V is TRBV5-1 and J is TRBJ2-1; TRBD1 or TRBD2 may be the D gene (5 bases each). Trimming cost V 0 bases and J 0 bases, with 19 bases left between them. The germline gives CDR1 SGHRS, CDR2 YFSETQ. The CDR3 consists of 19 residues. CDR3 DNA sequence: TGCGCCAGCAGCTTGGTTCCGGGGACGGTCAAAAGCTCCTACAATGAGCAGTTCTTC. Residues: CASSLVPGTVKSSYNEQFF. Combining the CDR3 with reference TRBV5-1 and TRBJ2-1 gives the whole variable domain KAGVTQTPRYLIKTRGQQVTLSCSPISGHRSVSWYQQTPGQGLQFLFEYFSETQRNKGNFPGRFSGRQFSNSRSEMNVSTLELGDSALYLCASSLVPGTVKSSYNEQFFGPGTRLTVL.

This clone was counted once. V gene TRBV19 combines with J gene TRBJ1-5; TRBD1 is a possible D gene (5 bases). The germline gives CDR1 LNHDA, CDR2 SQIVND (reference sequence). The CDR3 consists of 17 residues. Trimming took off 0 bases at V and 3 bases at J, with 15 bases between the two ends. Here the CDR3 reads CASSIDFFGAFNQPQHF. Here the CDR3 DNA reads TGTGCCAGTAGTATAGATTTTTTCGGGGCCTTCAATCAGCCCCAGCATTTT.

This clone has just one count. This chain uses TRBV29-1 with TRBJ2-5; D is perhaps TRBD1 or TRBD2 (5 bases each). From germline, CDR1 is SQVTM and CDR2 ANQGSEA. The CDR3 length is 15 residues. The V and J ends lost 3 bases and 5 bases respectively, with 19 bases between them. The CDR3 region is CSVDGTPPGQETQYF. The CDR3, as DNA: TGCAGCGTTGATGGAACACCACCGGGGCAGGAGACCCAGTACTTC.

The genes are TRBV7-6 and TRBJ1-4; 9 bases fit TRBD1. Germline CDR1 is SGHVS and CDR2 is FNYEAQ. This CDR3 contains 17 residues. V shed 2 bases and J 5 bases; nucleotides not matched to a gene: 9. Here the CDR3 reads CASSLIRGTGRNEKLFF. The CDR3 DNA reads as TGTGCCAGCAGCTTAATAAGAGGGACAGGGCGCAATGAAAAACTGTTTTTT. Full variable domain (remainder filled in from reference TRBV7-6 and TRBJ1-4): GAGVSQSPRYKVTKRGQDVALRCDPISGHVSLYWYRQALGQGPEFLTYFNYEAQQDKSGLPNDRFSAERPEGSISTLTIQRTEQRDSAMYRCASSLIRGTGRNEKLFFGSGTQLSVL.

The rearrangement uses TRBV5-5 and TRBJ2-1, with TRBD1 identical over 8 bases. J gave up 4 bases and V 2 bases, and 5 bases lay outside the gene matches. This CDR3 spans 15 amino acids. The germline V gene encodes CDR1 SGHKS and CDR2 YYEKEE (reference sequence). This CDR3 is CASSLVTGVYNEQFF. DNA of the CDR3: TGTGCCAGCAGCTTAGTGACAGGGGTTTACAATGAGCAGTTCTTC.

This rearrangement joins TRBV4-1 to TRBJ2-7; TRBD1 is a possible D gene (6 bases). This CDR3 is built from 13 residues. Germline CDR1 is MGHRA and CDR2 is YSYEKL. The V gene lost 0 bases and the J gene lost 3 bases, with 6 bases spanning the gap. CDR3 in amino acids: CASSQDRGYEQYF. The CDR3 coding sequence is TGCGCCAGCAGCCAAGACAGGGGCTACGAGCAGTACTTC.

The chain employs TRBV6-5 and TRBJ1-3; TRBD1 matches at 12 bases. This CDR3 is built from 15 residues. The junction had 3 bases not matched to a gene; V was cut back by 2 bases and J by 7 bases. CDR1 is MNHEY and CDR2 is SVGAGI in the germline V gene. CDR3 DNA: TGTGCCAGCAGTTACACCGGGACAGGGGGCAACACCATATATTTT. It codes for CASSYTGTGGNTIYF.

The gene calls are TRBV12-3 or TRBV12-4 and TRBJ1-6; possibly TRBD1 for D (5 bases). The CDR3 loop spans 13 amino acids. Trimming cost V 5 bases and J 9 bases, with 11 bases left between them. CDR3 nucleotide sequence: TGTGCCAGCAGTCAACTCGGGGGTTCACCCCTCCACTTT. Its translation is CASSQLGGSPLHF.

V and J are TRBV29-1 and TRBJ1-2; tentatively, D is TRBD1 (5 bases). The germline V and J ends were trimmed by 6 bases and 0 bases, with 14 bases remaining between them. In germline, CDR1 is SQVTM, CDR2 ANQGSEA. The CDR3 sequence is 14 residues long. CDR3 sequence reads: CSVRRDLTNYGYTF. The CDR3 nucleotides are TGCAGCGTGCGCCGGGACCTAACTAACTATGGCTACACCTTC.

V and J are TRBV7-3 and TRBJ1-1; a possible D gene is TRBD1 (5 bases). This CDR3 is built from 13 residues. V was pared by 5 bases and J by 0 bases, with 7 bases between. Germline V gene lookup returns CDR1 SGHTA and CDR2 FQGTGA. DNA of the CDR3: TGTGCCAGCAGCAGGGACGTGAACACTGAAGCTTTCTTT. This translates into CASSRDVNTEAFF.

The chain has TRBV6-2 or TRBV6-3 and TRBJ1-6; D ambiguous. This CDR3 contains 14 residues. V shed 1 base and J shed 7 bases, with 8 bases lying between them. CDR1 and CDR2 (germline): MNHEY, SVGEGT. CDR3 protein: CASSYWLRNSPLHF. The CDR3 bases are TGTGCCAGCAGTTACTGGCTACGGAATTCACCCCTCCACTTT.

The chain recombines TRBV9 with TRBJ2-1, with D perhaps TRBD1 (5 bases). CDR1 and CDR2 (germline): SGDLS, YYNGEE. CDR3 length: 14 residues. V gave up 4 bases and J gave up 6 bases, with 14 bases separating them. The CDR3 sequence: CASSFAPRVNEQFF. DNA for the CDR3: TGTGCCAGCAGCTTTGCCCCCAGGGTCAATGAGCAGTTCTTC.